The clone carrying this T cell receptor beta chain was counted a few times. TCRdb's table, derived via immunoSEQ multiplex PCR, lists solely in-frame clones and lacks some. The sample includes about 130,000 clones, over 60% of them seen just once. CDR3 length: 12 amino acids. V dropped 6 bases and J dropped 6 bases, with 9 bases sitting between them. This entry is derived from a study of blood T cell repertoires in COVID-19. The clonotype was recovered from a woman aged 70-85 years with acute or convalescent COVID-19. Sequencing was done on a sample of peripheral blood. This chain connects TRBV12-3 or TRBV12-4 to TRBJ2-1; D may be TRBD1 (7 bases). The CDR3 DNA sequence: TGTGCCAGCAGGCAGGGGGGCAATGAGCAGTTCTTC. Protein sequence: CASRQGGNEQFF.